A selection of T cell receptor beta chains follows, all from one sample in a study of T cells expressing NK-cell markers. TCRdb re-analyzed the 5' RACE reads; it lists each CDR3 protein once, without DNA. The sample totals tens of thousands of distinct CDR3 sequences; its top ten clones hold about 60%. The sample consisted of blood T cells: a sorted CD56 or NKG2C T cell subset, CD4+ or CD8+ T cells, or bulk PBMC T cells (not recorded which). These receptor sequences come from a woman between 18 and 69 years old in good health. CDR3s include the opening cysteine and the closing phenylalanine or tryptophan.

cdr3_aa j_call v_call
CASGPHRGSYNEQFF TRBJ2-1 TRBV28
CASTLSPFSNQPQHF TRBJ1-5 TRBV12-3/TRBV12-4
CASSSGQGPTEAFF TRBJ1-1 TRBV5-1
CASSSKTSYNEQFF TRBJ2-1 TRBV13
CASSVARRPQETQYF TRBJ2-5 TRBV9
CASSFASDHEQYF TRBJ2-7 TRBV13
CASSYTSGKPTDTQYF TRBJ2-3 TRBV9
CASSHKAQGYPYEQYF TRBJ2-7 TRBV3-1
CASSPDGDYGYTF TRBJ1-2 TRBV12-3/TRBV12-4
CASSLRDHTEAFF TRBJ1-1 TRBV28
CASSETQEGANVLTF TRBJ2-6 TRBV6-1
CATSRGWDREEFF TRBJ2-1 TRBV15
CASRGDIRTYNEQFF TRBJ2-1 TRBV5-1
CASSFLGERGGNTIYF TRBJ1-3 TRBV27
CASSLAGVLNTEAFF TRBJ1-1 TRBV5-1
CASSSQTANTEAFF TRBJ1-1 TRBV7-3
CASSFGLRAGGFRYEQYF TRBJ2-7 TRBV12-3/TRBV12-4
CASSYSVSYEQYF TRBJ2-7 TRBV6-2/TRBV6-3
CASSRRTGQTDTQYF TRBJ2-3 TRBV5-1
CALRDLNTGELFF TRBJ2-2 TRBV12-3/TRBV12-4
CASSSGKWNSPLHF TRBJ1-6 TRBV7-9
CASSVGGGVYNEQFF TRBJ2-1 TRBV9
CASSQDIATQFQYF TRBJ2-5 TRBV3-1
CASRESRSYEQYF TRBJ2-7 TRBV2
CASSEASFWAAQETQYF TRBJ2-5 TRBV6-1
CASSSRQGAPSEAFF TRBJ1-1 TRBV2
CASSLEGASGNTIYF TRBJ1-3 TRBV5-4
CASSLGHGSYEQYF TRBJ2-7 TRBV5-5
CSARKDSYEQYF TRBJ2-7 TRBV20-1
CASSETTSGSLYEQYF TRBJ2-7 TRBV7-9
CASIPEEQLQYF TRBJ2-4 TRBV7-8
CASSPQGEVKTQYF TRBJ2-5 TRBV6-1
CASSSLGQGQEPEAFF TRBJ1-1 TRBV7-9
CASSTFRGKSYEQYF TRBJ2-7 TRBV27
CASSASGAYNEQFF TRBJ2-1 TRBV27
CASSARDQYSGANVLTF TRBJ2-6 TRBV9
CASSQGLAGDHETQYF TRBJ2-5 TRBV5-1
CASSRPGQGIYEQFF TRBJ2-1 TRBV5-6
CASSLEWGGSREQFF TRBJ2-1 TRBV5-1
CASTGDQYGYTF TRBJ1-2 TRBV12-3/TRBV12-4
CASRRTGREKLFF TRBJ1-4 TRBV6-1
CSVGLGGNEQFF TRBJ2-1 TRBV29-1
CAWSVGSYNEQFF TRBJ2-1 TRBV30
CASSYSGGTYNEQFF TRBJ2-1 TRBV7-3
CASTSGTEQYF TRBJ2-7 TRBV12-3/TRBV12-4
CASSSTREGEKLFF TRBJ1-4 TRBV7-9
CASSLAEGANEQFF TRBJ2-1 TRBV2
CASSPWTGGNYGYTF TRBJ1-2 TRBV5-1
CASSWSGTYNSPLHF TRBJ1-6 TRBV11-2
CASSIGGNNQPQHF TRBJ1-5 TRBV19
CASSQLDRSSYEQYF TRBJ2-7 TRBV4-1
CARGHSPHNEQFF TRBJ2-1 TRBV28
CASSLTPGPSNEAFF TRBJ1-1 TRBV7-3